This T cell receptor (beta chain) was identified during a study of control samples from healthy donors and cancer patients. The CDR3 has 13 amino acids. Trimming stripped 5 bases from V and 5 bases from J, with 12 bases between. Germline CDR1 is PRHDT and CDR2 is FYEKMQ (reference sequence). The method was immunoSEQ multiplex PCR; TCRdb's version includes in-frame clones alone and lacks a portion of them. Of approximately 150,000 clones in the sample, around 88% were seen once. The clonotype originates from a man between 18 and 35 years old in good health. Sequencing was done on a sample of blood. The chain has TRBV13 and TRBJ1-1, with D unclear. CDR3 loop: CASSPELGTEAFF. The CDR3 DNA reads as TGTGCCAGCAGCCCAGAGTTGGGAACTGAAGCTTTCTTT. Filled out from reference TRBV13 and TRBJ1-1, the complete variable domain reads AAGVIQSPRHLIKEKRETATLKCYPIPRHDTVYWYQQGPGQDPQFLISFYEKMQSDKGSIPDRFSAQQFSDYHSELNMSSLELGDSALYFCASSPELGTEAFFGQGTRLTVV.